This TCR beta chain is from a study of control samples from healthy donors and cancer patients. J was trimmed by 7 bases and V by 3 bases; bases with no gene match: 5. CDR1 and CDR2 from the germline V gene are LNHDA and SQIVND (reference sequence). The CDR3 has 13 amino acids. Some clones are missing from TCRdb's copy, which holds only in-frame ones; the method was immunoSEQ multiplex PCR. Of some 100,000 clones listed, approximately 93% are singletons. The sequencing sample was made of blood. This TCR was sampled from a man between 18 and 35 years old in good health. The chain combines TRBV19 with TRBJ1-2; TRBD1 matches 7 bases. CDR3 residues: CASSMTGRTGYTF. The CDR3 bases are TGTGCCAGTAGTATGACAGGGAGAACTGGCTACACCTTC.